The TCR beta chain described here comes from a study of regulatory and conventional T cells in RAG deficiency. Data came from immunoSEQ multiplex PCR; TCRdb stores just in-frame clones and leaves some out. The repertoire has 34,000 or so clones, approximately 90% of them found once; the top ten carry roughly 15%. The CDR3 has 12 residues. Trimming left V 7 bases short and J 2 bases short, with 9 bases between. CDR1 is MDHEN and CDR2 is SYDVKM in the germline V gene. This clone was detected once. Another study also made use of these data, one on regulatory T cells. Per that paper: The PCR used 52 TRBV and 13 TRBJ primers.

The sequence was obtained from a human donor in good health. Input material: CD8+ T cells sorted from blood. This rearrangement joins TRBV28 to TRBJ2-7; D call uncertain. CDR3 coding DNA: TGTGCCAGCAAAGAACCCCCCTACGAGCAGTACTTC. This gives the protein CASKEPPYEQYF.